This is a list of T cell receptor beta chains from one sample in a study of blood T cell repertoires in COVID-19. TCRdb's copy holds only in-frame clones and misses some; the assay was immunoSEQ multiplex PCR. This table holds tens of thousands of clones, 70% to 90% found once. Sequenced: peripheral blood. The receptor set was obtained from a human donor in a cohort sampled during active COVID-19. The CDR3 runs from the conserved cysteine through the conserved F or W. The D gene is left open where the match is weak. Size is omitted from some rows. Given values are once, few, many or a class for expanded clones.

>-|TRBV5-4|TRBJ1-2|TRBD1
CASSLGDRADGYTF
TGTGCCAGCAGCTTGGGGGACAGGGCGGACGGCTACACCTTC
>-|TRBV6-5|TRBJ1-1|-
CASRSYTDTEAFF
TGTGCCAGCAGATCCTATACGGACACTGAAGCTTTCTTT
>few|TRBV5-3|TRBJ1-5|-
CARLCSGVRDGNQPQHF
TGTGCCAGACTGTGTTCCGGGGTTCGGGATGGTAATCAGCCCCAGCATTTT
>-|TRBV27|TRBJ2-1|-
CATTQGPSYNEQFF
TGTGCCACGACACAGGGCCCCTCCTACAATGAGCAGTTCTTC
>-|TRBV7-6|TRBJ1-1|TRBD1
CASSASTGLNTEAFF
TGTGCCAGCAGCGCTTCGACAGGGTTGAACACTGAAGCTTTCTTT
>-|TRBV5-1|TRBJ2-1|TRBD2
CASTTPRGGISEQFF
TGCGCCAGCACCACACCGCGGGGGGGGATTAGTGAGCAGTTCTTC
>-|TRBV5-8|TRBJ1-4|-
CASSSGSHATNEKLFF
TGTGCCAGCAGCTCGGGGTCACATGCAACTAATGAAAAACTGTTTTTT
>-|TRBV3-1/TRBV3-2|TRBJ1-2|-
CASSQLEGRRGYTF
TGTGCCAGCAGCCAATTGGAGGGGCGGAGGGGCTACACCTTC
>-|TRBV7-9|TRBJ2-4|-
CASSLGEDIQYF
TGTGCCAGCAGCTTAGGCGAGGACATTCAGTACTTC
>few|TRBV29-1|TRBJ1-2|TRBD1
CSVGGDRGGYTF
TGCAGCGTTGGAGGGGACAGGGGAGGCTACACCTTC
>-|TRBV9|TRBJ2-3|-
CASSVEEGTDTQYF
TGTGCCAGCAGCGTAGAGGAGGGCACAGATACGCAGTATTTT
>-|TRBV2|TRBJ2-3|-
CASTGGKNTDTQYF
TGTGCCAGCACCGGCGGGAAAAACACAGATACGCAGTATTTT
>-|TRBV10-2|TRBJ2-2|TRBD2
CASSYGLAGVPELFF
TGCGCCAGCAGTTATGGACTAGCGGGGGTTCCGGAGCTGTTTTTT
>-|TRBV5-1|TRBJ2-3|-
CASSLGRETDTQYF
TGCGCCAGCAGCTTGGGTAGGGAGACAGATACGCAGTATTTT
>once|TRBV30|TRBJ1-2|TRBD1
CASSRDRPYGYTF
TGTGCCTCTTCTAGGGACAGACCCTATGGCTACACCTTC